Listed below are T cell receptor beta chains from one sample, sequenced in a study of OX40 agonist ivuxolimab in advanced cancers. This table comes from immunoSEQ multiplex PCR, and its TCRdb copy is limited to in-frame clones, with some not included. The repertoire holds over 60,000 clones, with approximately 94% as singletons. The sequences come from CD4+ or CD8+ T cells sorted from blood, collected in a trial of the OX40 agonist ivuxolimab. The receptors here all came from an adult with an advanced solid tumor such as melanoma, head and neck, liver or kidney cancer. Each CDR3 is given with its conserved first and last residue. Each record gives: clone size, V gene, J gene, D gene, CDR3 DNA, CDR3 protein. The D gene is left open where the match is weak. Clone size is stated in some rows and not others, as once, few, many or a class when expanded.

-	TRBV5-1	TRBJ2-5	-	TGCGCCAGCAGCTTGGCCCCAGGGACCCCAGAGGGGACCCAGTACTTC	CASSLAPGTPEGTQYF
once	TRBV4-3	TRBJ1-2	-	TGCGCCAGCAGGTCTGGCAGCCTCTACACCTTC	CASRSGSLYTF
-	TRBV5-7	TRBJ2-7	-	TGTGCCAGCAACTACGGAGGGGTCTACGAGCAGTACTTC	CASNYGGVYEQYF
-	TRBV4-1	TRBJ1-2	-	TGCGCCAGCAGCCAAGATCGGACCCAAAGGTATGGCTACACCTTC	CASSQDRTQRYGYTF
-	TRBV5-8	TRBJ1-4	-	TGTGCCAGCACCCAGGGGATTGCAACTAATGAAAAACTGTTTTTT	CASTQGIATNEKLFF
-	TRBV4-1	TRBJ2-5	TRBD2	TGCGCCAGCAGCCAAGAGGGAGCTAGCGGGGGGGCGTACCAAGAGACCCAGTACTTC	CASSQEGASGGAYQETQYF
-	TRBV19	TRBJ2-4	-	TGTGCCAGTAGACCCCCCCTGGGACTCGCCAAAAACATTCAGTACTTC	CASRPPLGLAKNIQYF
-	TRBV28	TRBJ2-7	TRBD2	TGTGCCAGCAGTTTAACCGGGACTAGTCCCCCGCAGTACTTC	CASSLTGTSPPQYF
few	TRBV20-1	TRBJ1-1	-	TGCAGTGCTAGTGGGCAAGCTTTCTTT	CSASGQAFF
once	TRBV28	TRBJ2-2	-	TGTGCCAGCAGTTTCGGGCGGGCAATAACCGGGGAGCTGTTTTTT	CASSFGRAITGELFF
-	TRBV9	TRBJ2-7	-	TGTGCCAGCAGCGTAGGGGCCCTCGAGCAGTACTTC	CASSVGALEQYF
-	TRBV15	TRBJ1-4	-	TGTGCCACCAGCGATTCGGGGTATGAAAAACTGTTTTTT	CATSDSGYEKLFF
-	TRBV15	TRBJ2-5	TRBD2	TGTGCCACCCAAGAGACGGGAGGGGACCAAGAGACCCAGTACTTC	CATQETGGDQETQYF
-	TRBV19	TRBJ1-2	-	TGTGCCAGTAGTATATGGGGTCCGTTTAACTATGGCTACACCTTC	CASSIWGPFNYGYTF
-	TRBV6-1	TRBJ2-3	-	TGTGCCAGCAGTGAAAAATTTGACAGTAGCACAGATACGCAGTATTTT	CASSEKFDSSTDTQYF
-	TRBV7-6	TRBJ2-1	-	TGTGCCAGCAGCTTTAGACAGCTAGCCTACCGGGACTCAGTCTACAATGAGCAGTTCTTC	CASSFRQLAYRDSVYNEQFF
-	TRBV19	TRBJ2-7	TRBD2	TGTGCCAGTAGTATGGCAGAGCGGGACTACGAGCAGTACTTC	CASSMAERDYEQYF
-	TRBV9	TRBJ2-1	TRBD2	TGTGCCAGCAGCGATTCTCGTGCGGGGGGCTACAATGAGCAGTTCTTC	CASSDSRAGGYNEQFF
-	TRBV9	TRBJ2-7	-	TGTGCCAGCAGCGTACAGGTCGGGGCGCCAGCCTACGAGCAGTACTTC	CASSVQVGAPAYEQYF
-	TRBV7-9	TRBJ2-7	-	TGTGCCAGCAGCTGGGCGGAGGTCGTGGGCTACGAGCAGTACTTC	CASSWAEVVGYEQYF
-	TRBV2	TRBJ1-5	-	TGTGCCAGCATGGTTGGGACTAGCAATCAGCCCCAGCATTTT	CASMVGTSNQPQHF
once	TRBV6-5	TRBJ1-2	-	TGTGCCAGCAGTTATGGGGCAGGGATAGGCTACACCTTC	CASSYGAGIGYTF
few	TRBV9	TRBJ2-1	-	TGTGCCAGCAGCCCAGCCAATCTGCACAATGAGCAGTTCTTC	CASSPANLHNEQFF
-	TRBV19	TRBJ2-1	TRBD2	TGTGCCAGTAGTATAGGGGGAGGGGAGCAGTTCTTC	CASSIGGGEQFF
-	TRBV4-3	TRBJ1-1	-	TGCGCCAGCAGCCAAGATCAGGGGACGAGTGTTGAAGCTTTCTTT	CASSQDQGTSVEAFF
-	TRBV28	TRBJ2-5	-	TGTGCCAGCAGCCTAACCATGGAGACCCAGTACTTC	CASSLTMETQYF
-	TRBV9	TRBJ1-2	TRBD1	TGTGCCAGCAGCGAGACAGGGGGCGCCTCCCCGGGAGGCTACACCTTC	CASSETGGASPGGYTF
-	TRBV5-1	TRBJ1-3	-	TGCGCCAGCAGGGGTGACATTAACTCTGGAAACACCATATATTTT	CASRGDINSGNTIYF
-	TRBV4-1	TRBJ2-1	-	TGCGCCAGCAGCCAAGATCTCGGGGGAGCGAGATTTAATGAGCAGTTCTTC	CASSQDLGGARFNEQFF
-	TRBV6-5	TRBJ1-1	-	TGTGCCAGCAGTTACTCGAAGTGGGGGTACACTGAAGCTTTCTTT	CASSYSKWGYTEAFF
-	TRBV7-2	TRBJ1-1	-	TGTGCCAGCAGCTTAGCGTTGGCCCCAAACACTGAAGCTTTCTTT	CASSLALAPNTEAFF
-	TRBV2	TRBJ2-1	-	TGTGCCAGCATCCTTGAACGGGGCTCCTACAATGAGCAGTTCTTC	CASILERGSYNEQFF
once	TRBV5-6	TRBJ2-7	-	TGTGCCAGCAGCTTGGGGGGCTTCTCCTACGAGCAGTACTTC	CASSLGGFSYEQYF
once	TRBV9	TRBJ2-2	-	TGTGCCAGCAGCGTACGAATACCTGGACTTCCTGGCCCGGAGGGGAACACCGGGGAGCTGTTTTTT	CASSVRIPGLPGPEGNTGELFF
-	TRBV30	TRBJ2-7	TRBD2	TGTGCCTGGAGAACACACCCCATAGCGGGCTCCTACGAGCAGTACTTC	CAWRTHPIAGSYEQYF
-	TRBV6-5	TRBJ1-2	-	TGTGCCAGCAGTTACGAGGGCGCGGCAGTCTATGGCTACACCTTC	CASSYEGAAVYGYTF
-	TRBV11-3	TRBJ2-3	TRBD1	TGTGCCAGCAGCTTAGTAGGTACAGGGGGTCTAGATACGCAGTATTTT	CASSLVGTGGLDTQYF
-	TRBV6-1	TRBJ1-6	TRBD1	TGTGCCAGCAGTGAAGGAAGGACAGGGAAAAATTCACCCCTCCACTTT	CASSEGRTGKNSPLHF
-	TRBV5-4	TRBJ2-3	-	TGTGCCAGCAGCTTGGTGTCGGGGTTGGGGGATACGCAGTATTTT	CASSLVSGLGDTQYF
-	TRBV9	TRBJ2-7	TRBD2	TGTGCCAGCAGCGACAGCGGGAGTCCCCACGAGCAGTACTTC	CASSDSGSPHEQYF
-	TRBV16	TRBJ1-1	TRBD1	TGTGCCAGCAGCCAAGAGGGGGCGAACACTGAAGCTTTCTTT	CASSQEGANTEAFF
once	TRBV7-9	TRBJ2-7	TRBD2	TGTGCCAGCAGCTTTCTAGCGGGAACAGACGAGCAGTACTTC	CASSFLAGTDEQYF
-	TRBV23-1	TRBJ2-5	-	TGCGCCAGCAGTCAGGAGAAGGGTTCCCAAGAGACCCAGTACTTC	CASSQEKGSQETQYF
-	TRBV5-4	TRBJ1-1	-	TGTGCCAGCAGGTGGGTCGGGGGGGCCACTGAAGCTTTCTTT	CASRWVGGATEAFF
-	TRBV15	TRBJ2-7	-	TGTGCCACCAGCAGTACTACTAGCTACGAGCAGTACTTC	CATSSTTSYEQYF
-	TRBV5-1	TRBJ1-2	-	TGCGCCAGCAGCTTTGGGCCCAGGAACCTCTATGGCTACACCTTC	CASSFGPRNLYGYTF
-	TRBV5-1	TRBJ2-7	-	TGCGCCAGCAGCGGCCACGTGGGGGGGCCGTACGAGCAGTACTTC	CASSGHVGGPYEQYF
-	TRBV5-6	TRBJ1-1	-	TGTGCCAGCAGCCCTCGGGCTGGCACTGAAGCTTTCTTT	CASSPRAGTEAFF
-	TRBV19	TRBJ1-1	-	TGTGCCAGTAGTACCCGGGCTTTCTTT	CASSTRAFF
-	TRBV4-3	TRBJ2-1	TRBD1	TGCGCCAGCAGCCAACCCTTCGGGACTCCAGGGGGCGAGGAGCAGTTCTTC	CASSQPFGTPGGEEQFF